Listed below are T cell receptor beta chains from one sample, sequenced in a study of T cell responses to AZD1222 COVID-19 vaccine. Repertoires were generated with immunoSEQ multiplex PCR, while TCRdb's copy carries only in-frame clones and drops some. The repertoire holds approximately 150,000 clones, roughly 89% seen once, with around 1% in the top ten. The sample here was peripheral blood, taken 28 days after the second AZD1222 dose. The receptors originated from an adult who received the AZD1222 COVID-19 vaccine. Each CDR3 is given with its conserved first and last residue. The order of the fields is D gene, V gene, J gene, clone size, CDR3 protein, CDR3 DNA. A D gene is named only where the DNA matches it firmly. A row's size may be missing; if present it is once, few, many or a size class.

D: .; V: TRBV5-6; J: TRBJ2-3; size: .; CDR3: CASSFHGDTQYF; DNA: TGTGCCAGCAGCTTCCATGGGGATACGCAGTATTTT
D: .; V: TRBV29-1; J: TRBJ1-2; size: once; CDR3: CSVEFWGRIYYGYTF; DNA: TGCAGCGTTGAGTTCTGGGGCAGGATTTACTATGGCTACACCTTC
D: TRBD1; V: TRBV3-1/TRBV3-2; J: TRBJ2-2; size: .; CDR3: CASSQRDRNTGELFF; DNA: TGTGCCAGCAGCCAAAGGGACAGGAACACCGGGGAGCTGTTTTTT
D: .; V: TRBV6-2/TRBV6-3; J: TRBJ2-1; size: .; CDR3: CASSTLAHNEQFF; DNA: TGTGCCAGCAGTACCCTAGCCCACAATGAGCAGTTCTTC
D: .; V: TRBV19; J: TRBJ1-5; size: .; CDR3: CASSPFRDRGFNQPQHF; DNA: TGTGCCAGTAGTCCGTTCAGGGATAGGGGTTTCAATCAGCCCCAGCATTTT
D: TRBD1; V: TRBV6-6; J: TRBJ2-3; size: .; CDR3: CASSYGTGDTDTQYF; DNA: TGTGCCAGCAGTTACGGGACAGGGGACACAGATACGCAGTATTTT
D: .; V: TRBV9; J: TRBJ2-5; size: .; CDR3: CASSVGGLETQYF; DNA: TGTGCCAGCAGCGTAGGTGGGTTAGAGACCCAGTACTTC
D: .; V: TRBV6-1; J: TRBJ2-2; size: .; CDR3: CASSGLGGTRTGELFF; DNA: TGTGCCAGCAGTGGTCTCGGCGGGACGAGGACCGGGGAGCTGTTTTTT
D: .; V: TRBV7-9; J: TRBJ2-1; size: .; CDR3: CASSPGRDEQFF; DNA: TGTGCCAGCAGCCCGGGCCGGGATGAGCAGTTCTTC
D: .; V: TRBV27; J: TRBJ2-7; size: .; CDR3: CASSATWDVASYEQYF; DNA: TGTGCCAGCAGTGCAACCTGGGACGTAGCATCCTACGAGCAGTACTTC
D: .; V: TRBV30; J: TRBJ2-1; size: .; CDR3: CAWSVAGIYNEQFF; DNA: TGTGCCTGGAGTGTAGCAGGGATCTACAATGAGCAGTTCTTC
D: .; V: TRBV6-5; J: TRBJ2-7; size: .; CDR3: CASSSHIPPLYEQYF; DNA: TGTGCCAGCAGTTCCCACATTCCACCCCTCTACGAGCAGTACTTC
D: .; V: TRBV6-1; J: TRBJ1-1; size: .; CDR3: CASSEFWEGTEAFF; DNA: TGTGCCAGCAGTGAATTTTGGGAGGGCACTGAAGCTTTCTTT
D: .; V: TRBV4-3; J: TRBJ2-7; size: .; CDR3: CASSQEGQAYQQYF; DNA: TGCGCCAGCAGCCAAGAGGGACAAGCCTACCAGCAGTACTTC
D: .; V: TRBV6-2/TRBV6-3; J: TRBJ2-3; size: once; CDR3: CASSYARGATDTQYF; DNA: TGTGCCAGCAGTTACGCCCGCGGGGCAACAGATACGCAGTATTTT
D: TRBD1; V: TRBV10-3; J: TRBJ2-7; size: .; CDR3: CAIMSAGGLDEQYF; DNA: TGTGCCATCATGTCGGCAGGGGGCTTGGACGAGCAGTACTTC
D: TRBD1; V: TRBV9; J: TRBJ2-7; size: once; CDR3: CASSAAQDRGYEQYF; DNA: TGTGCCAGCAGCGCAGCCCAAGACAGGGGTTACGAGCAGTACTTC
D: .; V: TRBV21-1; J: TRBJ1-2; size: .; CDR3: CASRANRDPTNYGYTF; DNA: TGTGCCAGCAGGGCGAACAGGGACCCCACTAACTATGGCTACACCTTC
D: TRBD2; V: TRBV3-1/TRBV3-2; J: TRBJ2-1; size: .; CDR3: CASSLSILAGQFF; DNA: TGTGCCAGCAGCCTATCAATACTAGCGGGGCAGTTCTTC
D: .; V: TRBV11-2; J: TRBJ2-7; size: .; CDR3: CASSLGAGAYEQYF; DNA: TGTGCCAGCAGCTTAGGGGCAGGAGCCTACGAGCAGTACTTC
D: .; V: TRBV6-5; J: TRBJ2-7; size: .; CDR3: CASRGDTYEQYF; DNA: TGTGCCAGCAGGGGGGACACCTACGAGCAGTACTTC
D: .; V: TRBV6-6; J: TRBJ1-2; size: once; CDR3: CASGSGQAHYGYTF; DNA: TGTGCCAGCGGCAGCGGGCAAGCCCACTATGGCTACACCTTC
D: .; V: TRBV19; J: TRBJ2-5; size: .; CDR3: CASREGAGRGKTQYF; DNA: TGTGCCAGTAGAGAAGGGGCCGGGCGGGGAAAGACCCAGTACTTC
D: .; V: TRBV19; J: TRBJ1-5; size: .; CDR3: CASSIRVHQPQHF; DNA: TGTGCCAGTAGTATCCGGGTTCATCAGCCCCAGCATTTT
D: TRBD1; V: TRBV2; J: TRBJ1-5; size: once; CDR3: CASSRDRESGPQHF; DNA: TGTGCCAGCAGTCGGGACAGGGAAAGTGGGCCCCAGCATTTT
D: .; V: TRBV5-1; J: TRBJ1-5; size: few; CDR3: CASSWGTSRNQPQHF; DNA: TGCGCCAGCAGCTGGGGGACGTCGCGCAATCAGCCCCAGCATTTT
D: .; V: TRBV7-8; J: TRBJ2-7; size: few; CDR3: CASSMWGGQSSYEQYF; DNA: TGTGCCAGCAGCATGTGGGGGGGGCAGAGCTCCTACGAGCAGTACTTC
D: .; V: TRBV6-1; J: TRBJ1-1; size: few; CDR3: CASSEAENTEAFF; DNA: TGTGCCAGCAGTGAAGCGGAGAACACTGAAGCTTTCTTT
D: .; V: TRBV6-5; J: TRBJ1-3; size: few; CDR3: CASSYEASPSGNTIYF; DNA: TGTGCCAGCAGTTACGAGGCCAGTCCCTCTGGAAACACCATATATTTT
D: .; V: TRBV2; J: TRBJ1-2; size: .; CDR3: CASSELYGYTF; DNA: TGTGCCAGCAGTGAATTGTATGGCTACACCTTC
D: .; V: TRBV5-6; J: TRBJ2-1; size: .; CDR3: CASSLMGQGPYNEQFF; DNA: TGTGCCAGCAGCTTAATGGGGCAGGGACCCTACAATGAGCAGTTCTTC